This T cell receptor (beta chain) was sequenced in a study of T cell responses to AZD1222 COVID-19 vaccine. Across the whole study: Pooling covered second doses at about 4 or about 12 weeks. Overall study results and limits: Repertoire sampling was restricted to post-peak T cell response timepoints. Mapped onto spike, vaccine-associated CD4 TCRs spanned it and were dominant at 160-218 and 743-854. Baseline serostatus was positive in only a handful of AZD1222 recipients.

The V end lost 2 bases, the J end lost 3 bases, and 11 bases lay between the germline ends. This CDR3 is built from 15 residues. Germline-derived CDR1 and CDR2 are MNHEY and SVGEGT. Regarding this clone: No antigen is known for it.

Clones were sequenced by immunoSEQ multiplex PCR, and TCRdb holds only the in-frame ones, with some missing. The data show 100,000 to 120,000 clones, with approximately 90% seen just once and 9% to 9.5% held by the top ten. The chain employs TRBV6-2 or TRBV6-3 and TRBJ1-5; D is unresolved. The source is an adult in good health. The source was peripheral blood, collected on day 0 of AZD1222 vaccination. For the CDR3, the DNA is TGTGCCAGCAGTTACAATAGCTTAGACAATCAGCCCCAGCATTTT. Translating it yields CASSYNSLDNQPQHF.